These T cell receptor beta chains were read from a single sample in a study of CD8 T cells in Susac syndrome. One entry per CDR3 protein, called by TCRdb with MiXCR from the immunoSEQ multiplex PCR reads. This table holds 130,000 to 150,000 distinct CDR3 sequences, approximately 94% found once. The sequencing input was CD4+ T cells from PBMCs. Receptors originate from a human donor in good health. The CDR3 runs from the conserved cysteine through the conserved F or W. A D gene is named only where the DNA matches it firmly. Clone size appears in some rows only: once, few, many, or a class for an expanded clone.

>TRBJ2-2|-|TRBV19|-
CASSISRVPTGELFF
TGTGCCAGTAGTATCTCCAGGGTGCCCACCGGGGAGCTGTTTTTT
>TRBJ2-7|-|TRBV5-1|-
CASSSAGKSYSSYEQYF
TGCGCCAGCAGCTCCGCAGGAAAGAGCTATAGCTCCTACGAGCAGTACTTC
>TRBJ2-3|TRBD1|TRBV20-1|-
CSASSGTGRGTDTQYF
TGCAGTGCCAGTTCCGGGACAGGGAGGGGCACAGATACGCAGTATTTT
>TRBJ2-7|-|TRBV3-1|-
CASSQARPTYEQYF
TGTGCCAGCAGCCAAGCTAGACCGACCTACGAGCAGTACTTC
>TRBJ2-7|TRBD2|TRBV7-2|-
CASSPGLAGTLYEQYF
TGTGCCAGCAGCCCGGGACTAGCGGGGACCCTCTACGAGCAGTACTTC
>TRBJ2-6|-|TRBV7-6|once
CASSLVRGLSSGANVLTF
TGTGCCAGCAGCTTAGTGAGGGGTCTCAGCTCTGGGGCCAACGTCCTGACTTTC
>TRBJ2-7|TRBD2|TRBV10-3|-
CAIRAAGVEQYF
TGTGCCATCAGGGCGGCGGGGGTCGAGCAGTACTTC
>TRBJ1-5|-|TRBV29-1|-
CSVLTGENQPQHF
TGCAGCGTTTTGACAGGCGAAAATCAGCCCCAGCATTTT
>TRBJ1-2|-|TRBV2|-
CASSEQFGNYGYTF
TGTGCCAGCAGTGAACAGTTCGGGAACTATGGCTACACCTTC
>TRBJ1-3|TRBD1|TRBV2|-
CASTLDREAGNTIYF
TGTGCCAGCACCCTGGACAGGGAGGCTGGAAACACCATATATTTT
>TRBJ1-4|-|TRBV25-1|-
CASSEFNEKLFF
TGTGCCAGCAGTGAGTTCAATGAAAAACTGTTTTTT
>TRBJ2-5|TRBD2|TRBV7-2|once
CASSLNSGRIQGETQYF
TGTGCCAGCAGCTTAAATAGCGGGAGGATTCAGGGAGAGACCCAGTACTTC
>TRBJ2-1|-|TRBV7-9|-
CASSLRPVSSYNEQFF
TGTGCCAGCAGCTTACGTCCCGTTAGCTCCTACAATGAGCAGTTCTTC
>TRBJ2-7|TRBD2|TRBV5-4|-
CASSLDVAGGYEQYF
TGTGCCAGCAGCTTGGACGTTGCGGGAGGATACGAGCAGTACTTC
>TRBJ2-1|-|TRBV3-1|-
CASRGPHNEQFF
TGTGCCAGCAGAGGTCCCCACAATGAGCAGTTCTTC
>TRBJ2-3|-|TRBV5-1|-
CASSPLAADTQGTQYF
TGCGCCAGCAGCCCCCTGGCTGCGGATACACAGGGTACGCAGTATTTT